This entry concerns a single T cell receptor (beta chain). As handled by the study authors: Amplifying reference gene primers gave estimates of nucleated cell counts. The data were produced by immunoSEQ multiplex PCR, yet TCRdb's version contains in-frame clones alone and is incomplete. The V and J calls and clone size were taken over from that table, and D and trimming were inferred from the DNA. The sample records approximately 350,000 clones, under 85% being singletons. The CDR3 is made up of 11 amino acids. V dropped 7 bases and J dropped 6; count of bases not matched to a gene: 3. The germline CDR1 and CDR2 sequences are SQVTM and ANQGSEA. The study counted Cohort 3 donors as recovered given two negative PCRs, clearance, or symptom resolution. These data are taken from a study of blood T cell repertoires in COVID-19. Study-level information: Nucleic acid was either cDNA or gDNA, and it came from T cells, B-cell-depleted T cells, or PBMCs.

The receptor's source is a woman in her forties or fifties who had recovered from COVID-19. The chain combines TRBV29-1 with TRBJ2-7, with 10 bases matching TRBD2. The sample consisted of PBMCs or T cells enriched from blood (not recorded which). This CDR3 is CSGGTSAEQYF. CDR3 bases: TGCAGCGGAGGGACTAGCGCCGAGCAGTACTTC.